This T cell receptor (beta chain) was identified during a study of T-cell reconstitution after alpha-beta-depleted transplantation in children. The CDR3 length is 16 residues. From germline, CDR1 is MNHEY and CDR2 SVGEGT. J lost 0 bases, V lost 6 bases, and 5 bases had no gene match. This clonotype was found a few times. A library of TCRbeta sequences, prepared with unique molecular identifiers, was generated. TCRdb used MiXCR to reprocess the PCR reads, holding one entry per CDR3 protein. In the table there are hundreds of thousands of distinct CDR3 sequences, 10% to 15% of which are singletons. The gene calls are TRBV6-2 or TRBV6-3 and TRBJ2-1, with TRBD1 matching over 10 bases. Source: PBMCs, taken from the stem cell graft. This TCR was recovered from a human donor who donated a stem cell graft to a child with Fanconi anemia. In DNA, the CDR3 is TGTGCCAGCAGGGGGACAGGGGCGAGCTCCTACAATGAGCAGTTCTTC. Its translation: CASRGTGASSYNEQFF.